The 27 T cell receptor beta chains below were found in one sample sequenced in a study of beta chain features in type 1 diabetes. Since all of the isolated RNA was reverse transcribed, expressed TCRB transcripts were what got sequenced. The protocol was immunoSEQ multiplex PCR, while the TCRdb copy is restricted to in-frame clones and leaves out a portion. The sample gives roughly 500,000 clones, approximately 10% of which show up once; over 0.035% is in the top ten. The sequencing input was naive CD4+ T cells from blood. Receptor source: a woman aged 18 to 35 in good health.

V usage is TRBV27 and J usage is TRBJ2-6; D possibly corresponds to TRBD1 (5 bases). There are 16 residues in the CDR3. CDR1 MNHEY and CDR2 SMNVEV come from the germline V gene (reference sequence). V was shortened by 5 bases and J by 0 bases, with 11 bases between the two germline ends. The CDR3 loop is CASSLTRASGANVLTF. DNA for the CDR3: TGTGCCAGCAGTCTAACCAGGGCCTCTGGGGCCAACGTCCTGACTTTC. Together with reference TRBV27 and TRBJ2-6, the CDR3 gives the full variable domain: EAQVTQNPRYLITVTGKKLTVTCSQNMNHEYMSWYRQDPGLGLRQIYYSMNVEVTDKGDVPEGYKVSRKEKRNFPLILESPSPNQTSLYFCASSLTRASGANVLTFGAGSRLTVL.

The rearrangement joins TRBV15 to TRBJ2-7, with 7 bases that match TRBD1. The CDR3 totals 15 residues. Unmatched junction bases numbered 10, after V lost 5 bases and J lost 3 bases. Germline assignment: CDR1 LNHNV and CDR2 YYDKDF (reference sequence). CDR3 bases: TGTGCCACCAGCCCTAAGGGGGACAGCCGCTACGAGCAGTACTTC. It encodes CATSPKGDSRYEQYF.

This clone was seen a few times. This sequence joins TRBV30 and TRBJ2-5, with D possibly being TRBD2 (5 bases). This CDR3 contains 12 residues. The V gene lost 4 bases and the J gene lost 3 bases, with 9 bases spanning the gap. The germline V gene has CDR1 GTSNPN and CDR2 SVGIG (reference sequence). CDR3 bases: TGTGCCTGGACCCGGGGTGAAGAGACCCAGTACTTC. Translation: CAWTRGEETQYF.

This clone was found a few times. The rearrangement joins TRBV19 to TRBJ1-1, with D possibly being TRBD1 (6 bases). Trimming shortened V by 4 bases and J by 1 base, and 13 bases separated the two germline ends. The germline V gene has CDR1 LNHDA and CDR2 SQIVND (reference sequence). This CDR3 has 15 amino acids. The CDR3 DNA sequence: TGTGCCAGTAGTACGGCGGACAGAGCGAACACTGAAGCTTTCTTT. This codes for CASSTADRANTEAFF.

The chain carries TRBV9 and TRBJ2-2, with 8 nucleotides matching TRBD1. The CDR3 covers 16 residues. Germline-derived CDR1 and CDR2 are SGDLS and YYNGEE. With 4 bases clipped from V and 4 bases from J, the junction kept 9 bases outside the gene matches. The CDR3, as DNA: TGTGCCAGCAGCCGTACCGGGACAGGCTCCACCGGGGAGCTGTTTTTT. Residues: CASSRTGTGSTGELFF. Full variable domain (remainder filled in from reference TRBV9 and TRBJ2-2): DSGVTQTPKHLITATGQRVTLRCSPRSGDLSVYWYQQSLDQGLQFLIQYYNGEERAKGNILERFSAQQFPDLHSELNLSSLELGDSALYFCASSRTGTGSTGELFFGEGSRLTVL.

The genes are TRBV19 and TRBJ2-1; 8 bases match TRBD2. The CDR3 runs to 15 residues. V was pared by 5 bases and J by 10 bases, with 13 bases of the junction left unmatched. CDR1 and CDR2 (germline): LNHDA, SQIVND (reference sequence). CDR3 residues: CASSLWSGSFGEQFF. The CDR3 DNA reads TGTGCCAGTAGTCTTTGGAGCGGGAGTTTTGGAGAGCAGTTCTTC.

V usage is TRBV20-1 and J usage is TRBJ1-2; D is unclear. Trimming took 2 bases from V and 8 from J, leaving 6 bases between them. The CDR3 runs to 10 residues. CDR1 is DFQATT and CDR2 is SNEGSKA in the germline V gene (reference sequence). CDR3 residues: CSARSGGYTF. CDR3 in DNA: TGCAGTGCTAGAAGCGGGGGCTACACCTTC.

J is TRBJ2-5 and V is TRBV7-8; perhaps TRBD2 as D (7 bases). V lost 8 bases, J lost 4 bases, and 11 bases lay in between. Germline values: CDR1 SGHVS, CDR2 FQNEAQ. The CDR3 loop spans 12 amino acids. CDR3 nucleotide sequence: TGTGCCAGCCGGCGGGGGCTAGAGACCCAGTACTTC. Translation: CASRRGLETQYF.

The CDR3 nucleotides are TGTGCCAGCAGTTTTAGGGGCAGGCATGGCTACACCTTC. Its protein product is CASSFRGRHGYTF. The V gene is TRBV28, the J gene TRBJ1-2, with a tentative D call TRBD1 (5 bases). The CDR3 length is 13 residues. The ends were cut back, 3 bases at V and 6 bases at J, with 11 bases in the middle. The germline V gene encodes CDR1 MDHEN and CDR2 SYDVKM.

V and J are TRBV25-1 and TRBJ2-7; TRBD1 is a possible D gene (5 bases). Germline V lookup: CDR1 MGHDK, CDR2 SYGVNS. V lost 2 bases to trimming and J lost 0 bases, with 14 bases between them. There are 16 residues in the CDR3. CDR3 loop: CASSEPSRGTSYEQYF. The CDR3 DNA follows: TGTGCCAGCAGTGAACCCTCTAGGGGAACCTCCTACGAGCAGTACTTC.

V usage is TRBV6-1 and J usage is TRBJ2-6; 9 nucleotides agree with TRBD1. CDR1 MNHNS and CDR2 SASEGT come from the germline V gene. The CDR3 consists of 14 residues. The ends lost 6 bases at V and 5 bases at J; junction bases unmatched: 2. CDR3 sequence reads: CASRGTGRANVLTF. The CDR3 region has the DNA TGTGCCAGCAGGGGGACAGGGAGGGCCAACGTCCTGACTTTC.

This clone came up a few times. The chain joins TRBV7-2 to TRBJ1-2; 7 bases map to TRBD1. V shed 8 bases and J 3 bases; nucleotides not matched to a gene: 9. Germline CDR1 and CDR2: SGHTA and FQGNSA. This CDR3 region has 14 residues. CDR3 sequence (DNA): TGTGCCAGCGGCGGGACAGCAATCTACTATGGCTACACCTTC. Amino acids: CASGGTAIYYGYTF.

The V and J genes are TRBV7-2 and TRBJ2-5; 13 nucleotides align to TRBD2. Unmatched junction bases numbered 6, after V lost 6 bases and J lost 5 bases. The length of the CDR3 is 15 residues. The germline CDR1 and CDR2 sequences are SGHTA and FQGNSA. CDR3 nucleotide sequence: TGTGCCAGCAGGAAGACTAGCGGGGGGCGGGAGACCCAGTACTTC. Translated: CASRKTSGGRETQYF.

CDR3 amino acids: CASSWDSAGELFF. Here the CDR3 DNA reads TGTGCCAGCAGTTGGGACTCCGCCGGGGAGCTGTTTTTT. The rearrangement uses TRBV6-1 and TRBJ2-2, with a weak D call TRBD2 (6 bases). The CDR3 extends over 13 amino acids. Germline V gene lookup returns CDR1 MNHNS and CDR2 SASEGT. The V and J ends lost 5 bases and 6 bases respectively, with 10 bases between them.

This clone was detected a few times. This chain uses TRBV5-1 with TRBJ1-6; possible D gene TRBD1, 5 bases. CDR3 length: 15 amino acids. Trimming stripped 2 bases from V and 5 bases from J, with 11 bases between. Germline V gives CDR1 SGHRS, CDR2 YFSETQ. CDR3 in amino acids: CASSFSTANNSPLHF. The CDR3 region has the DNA TGCGCCAGCAGCTTTTCGACAGCGAATAATTCACCCCTCCACTTT.

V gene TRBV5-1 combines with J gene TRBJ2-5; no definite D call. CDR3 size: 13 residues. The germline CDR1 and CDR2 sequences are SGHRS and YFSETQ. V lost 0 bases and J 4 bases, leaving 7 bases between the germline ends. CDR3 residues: CASSLADLETQYF. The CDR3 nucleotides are TGCGCCAGCAGCTTGGCAGATTTAGAGACCCAGTACTTC.

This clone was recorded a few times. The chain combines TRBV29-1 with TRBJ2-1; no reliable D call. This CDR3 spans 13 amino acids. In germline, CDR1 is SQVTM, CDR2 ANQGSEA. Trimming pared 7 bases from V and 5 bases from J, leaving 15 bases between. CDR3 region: CSAESVQHNEQFF. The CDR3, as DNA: TGCAGCGCCGAGAGTGTGCAACACAATGAGCAGTTCTTC.

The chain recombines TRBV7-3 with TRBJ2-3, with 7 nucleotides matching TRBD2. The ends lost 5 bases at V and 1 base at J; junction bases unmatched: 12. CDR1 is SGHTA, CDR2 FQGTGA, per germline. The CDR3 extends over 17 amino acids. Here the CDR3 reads CASSPRERGGGTDTQYF. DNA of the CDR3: TGTGCCAGCAGCCCCCGAGAAAGGGGAGGGGGCACAGATACGCAGTATTTT.

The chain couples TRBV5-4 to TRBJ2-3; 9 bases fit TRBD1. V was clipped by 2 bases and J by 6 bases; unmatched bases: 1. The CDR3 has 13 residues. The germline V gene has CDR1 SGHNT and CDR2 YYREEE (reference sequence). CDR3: CASSFDRGDTQYF. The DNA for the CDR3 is TGTGCCAGCAGCTTCGACAGGGGGGATACGCAGTATTTT.

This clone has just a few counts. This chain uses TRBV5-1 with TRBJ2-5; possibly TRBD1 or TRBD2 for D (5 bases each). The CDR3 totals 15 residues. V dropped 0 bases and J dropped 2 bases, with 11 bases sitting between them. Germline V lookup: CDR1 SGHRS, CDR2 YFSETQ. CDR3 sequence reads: CASSLVSGSQETQYF. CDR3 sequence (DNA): TGCGCCAGCAGCTTGGTGTCAGGGAGTCAAGAGACCCAGTACTTC.

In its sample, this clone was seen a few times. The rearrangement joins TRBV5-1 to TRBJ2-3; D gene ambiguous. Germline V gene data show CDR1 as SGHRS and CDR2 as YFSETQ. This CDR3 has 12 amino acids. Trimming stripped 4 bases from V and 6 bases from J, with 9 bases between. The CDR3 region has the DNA TGCGCCAGCAGCCTAGTTATTGATACGCAGTATTTT. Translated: CASSLVIDTQYF.

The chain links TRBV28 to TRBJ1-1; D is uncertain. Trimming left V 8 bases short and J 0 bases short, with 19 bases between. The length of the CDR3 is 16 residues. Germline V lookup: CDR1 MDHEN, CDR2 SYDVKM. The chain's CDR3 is CASESLGTNMNTEAFF. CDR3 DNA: TGTGCCAGCGAATCATTGGGTACCAACATGAACACTGAAGCTTTCTTT.

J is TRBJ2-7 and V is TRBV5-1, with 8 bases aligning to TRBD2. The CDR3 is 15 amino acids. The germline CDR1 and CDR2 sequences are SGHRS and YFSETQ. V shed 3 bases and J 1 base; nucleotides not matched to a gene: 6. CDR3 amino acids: CASSSLAGGSYEQYF. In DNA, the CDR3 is TGCGCCAGCAGCTCTTTGGCGGGAGGATCCTACGAGCAGTACTTC.

The CDR3 DNA reads TGTGCCATCAGTGAGTCGAAAGCGGGAGATGGCGAGACCCAGTACTTC. Translating gives CAISESKAGDGETQYF. This chain joins TRBV10-3 and TRBJ2-5; 8 bases line up with TRBD2. V lost 0 bases and J lost 5; bases outside the gene matches: 8. The CDR3 is made up of 16 amino acids. Germline V lookup: CDR1 ENHRY, CDR2 SYGVKD.

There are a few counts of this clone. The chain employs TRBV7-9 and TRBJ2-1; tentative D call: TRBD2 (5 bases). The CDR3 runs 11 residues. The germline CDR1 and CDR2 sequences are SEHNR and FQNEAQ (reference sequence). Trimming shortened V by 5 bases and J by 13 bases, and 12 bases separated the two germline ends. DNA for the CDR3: TGTGCCAGCAGCCGGGGTGTTCACCAGTTCTTC. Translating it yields CASSRGVHQFF. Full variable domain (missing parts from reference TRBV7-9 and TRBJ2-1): DTGVSQNPRHKITKRGQNVTFRCDPISEHNRLYWYRQTLGQGPEFLTYFQNEAQLEKSRLLSDRFSAERPKGSFSTLEIQRTEQGDSAMYLCASSRGVHQFFGPGTRLTVL.

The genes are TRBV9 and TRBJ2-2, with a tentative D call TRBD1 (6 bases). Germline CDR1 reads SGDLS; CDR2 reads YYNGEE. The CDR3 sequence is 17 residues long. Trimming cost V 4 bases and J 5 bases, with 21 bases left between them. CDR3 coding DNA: TGTGCCAGCAGCACCCGACAGGATCGTATACCTACCGGGGAGCTGTTTTTT. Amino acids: CASSTRQDRIPTGELFF.

In nucleotides, the CDR3 is TGTGCCAGCTCCGCTCTGGGGGCCCAGTACTTC. It is translated as CASSALGAQYF. V is TRBV5-6 and J is TRBJ2-5, with D possibly being TRBD1 or TRBD2 (5 bases each). The ends were cut back, 7 bases at V and 9 bases at J, with 13 bases in the middle. The CDR3 has 11 residues. Germline V gene data show CDR1 as SGHDT and CDR2 as YYEEEE.